This TCR beta chain appears in the sequencing data of a study of T cell repertoires in cytomegalovirus infection. Study-wide context: Public signatures in TCR beta pointed to CMV infection and matching HLA type. Findings and limits, study-wide: CMV-specific TCR beta clonotypes restricted by HLA-C dominated the ex vivo response. The study identified carriers of CMV plus the relevant HLA from cumulative public TCR beta family frequency.

One entry per CDR3 protein results from TCRdb running MiXCR on the reads. Among fewer than 200,000 distinct CDR3 sequences, about a tenth were seen once, and the ten largest hold 4.6%. Germline V CDR1 and CDR2: LNHNV, YYDKDF (reference sequence). This CDR3 region has 16 residues. Regarding this clonotype: Its antigen is undetermined. This may arise from a read error, as a much more abundant clone is one base away.

V and J are TRBV15 and TRBJ1-3; D remains unclear. The sample taken for sequencing was PBMCs. This TCR was recovered from a human donor in good health (CMV status not recorded). Some clones in this sample may be carry-over from other donors' samples. The CDR3 loop is CATRRDIWHPGNTIYF. Written as DNA, the CDR3 is TGTGCCACCAGGAGAGATATATGGCATCCTGGAAACACCATATATTTT. The variable domain in full, with the rest retrieved from reference TRBV15 and TRBJ1-3, is DAMVIQNPRYQVTQFGKPVTLSCSQTLNHNVMYWYQQKSSQAPKLLFHYYDKDFNNEADTPDNFQSRRPNTSFCFLDIRSPGLGDTAMYLCATRRDIWHPGNTIYFGEGSWLTVV.